The clone carrying this TCR beta chain was recorded many times. The data stem from a study of prognosis after radiotherapy for stage I lung cancer. The CDR3 extends over 13 amino acids. In germline, CDR1 is SGHTA, CDR2 FQGNSA. V was pared by 5 bases and J by 4 bases, with 11 bases between. Multiplex PCR, run in two rounds, amplified TCR beta CDR3 from genomic DNA. The authors ran first-round PCR with primers specific to each TRBV and TRBJ gene. TCRdb re-analysed the multiplex PCR reads in MiXCR, keeping a single row per CDR3 protein. This sample carries tens of thousands of distinct CDR3 sequences, roughly 49% of them seen once, and the ten largest clones take approximately 17%.

This receptor was obtained from a donor aged 50 or older with non-small cell lung cancer. The gene calls are TRBV7-2 and TRBJ1-1; no clear D. Sample: PBMCs, taken before or after stereotactic body radiation therapy (not recorded which). The CDR3 reads CASSVNWITEAFF. DNA of the CDR3: TGTGCCAGCAGCGTCAACTGGATCACTGAAGCTTTCTTT.